The sequence of this TCR beta chain was determined in a study of breast tumors, draining lymph nodes, adjacent tissues. CDR3 size: 13 residues. The J segment lost 3 bases and the V segment lost 4 bases, leaving 3 bases of the junction unmatched. Germline values: CDR1 SGHAT, CDR2 FQDESV (reference sequence). TCRdb passed the multiplex PCR reads through MiXCR, listing each CDR3 protein once. The sample shows 75,000 to 100,000 distinct CDR3 sequences, roughly 20% of them seen only once. This clonotype was seen ten or more times. What it binds is unknown. Samples came from axillary lymph nodes draining the breast cancer. Study findings and constraints: Most tumor T cells seemingly derive from lymph node, then expand in tumor. Tumors had less TCR diversity than lymph nodes, more than nontumor tissue.

This sequence joins TRBV11-1 and TRBJ2-7; TRBD2 aligns across 7 bases. Sequenced sample: axillary lymph node tissue. The receptor was derived from a female donor with breast cancer. Some clones in this sample may be carry-over from other donors' samples. CDR3 amino acids: CASSWGGDYEQYF. In DNA form, the CDR3 reads TGTGCCAGCAGCTGGGGAGGGGACTACGAGCAGTACTTC.